This T cell receptor beta chain derives from a study of CD4+ T cells in melanoma. Study outcomes and limitations: Diverse differentiation states were reported for melanoma neoantigen-specific CD4+ T cells.

The V gene's germline CDR1 is MNHNY and CDR2 SVGAGI (reference sequence). V dropped 6 bases and J dropped 4; count of bases not matched to a gene: 6. This CDR3 spans 14 amino acids. As for this clone: Its specificity is unknown.

Profiling relied on immunoSEQ multiplex PCR, and the TCRdb table lists in-frame clones only, not all of them. The sample yields about 9,100 clones, 60% to 85% seen once. The specimen sequenced was cells from a culture (not recorded whether cultured in vitro). The receptor comes from a human donor with melanoma. The rearrangement joins TRBV6-6 to TRBJ2-3; 8 bases fit TRBD1. Written as DNA, the CDR3 is TGTGCCAGCAGCCAAGCAGGGGGCGCAGATACGCAGTATTTT. It codes for CASSQAGGADTQYF.